Shown below are 20 T cell receptor beta chains from a single sample sequenced in a study of T-cell reconstitution after alpha-beta-depleted transplantation in children. Using unique molecular identifiers, the investigators prepared the TCRbeta library. MiXCR, applied by TCRdb to the PCR reads, yields one record per CDR3 protein. The table has 200,000 to 250,000 distinct CDR3 sequences, 9.7% seen once. The specimen comprised PBMCs from the stem cell graft donor, sampled from the stem cell graft. These receptors all stem from a human donor who donated a stem cell graft to a child with SCID.

This clonotype was counted at least ten times. This chain uses TRBV5-6 with TRBJ2-7; 10 bases agree with TRBD2. CDR1 SGHDT and CDR2 YYEEEE come from the germline V gene. V was pared by 6 bases and J by 2 bases, with 5 bases of the junction left unmatched. CDR3 length: 14 residues. This chain's CDR3 is CASTLAGGTYEQYF. The CDR3 DNA sequence: TGTGCCAGCACCTTAGCGGGGGGTACCTACGAGCAGTACTTC.

V gene TRBV7-7 combines with J gene TRBJ2-7; D ambiguous. The CDR3 sequence is 14 residues long. Germline lookup yields CDR1 SSHAT and CDR2 FNYEAQ (reference sequence). V lost 1 base, J lost 2 bases, and 9 bases lay in between. The CDR3 is CASSLGAVTYEQYF. CDR3 nucleotides: TGTGCCAGCAGCTTAGGGGCAGTCACCTACGAGCAGTACTTC.

Many counts were recorded for this clonotype. The chain combines TRBV5-1 with TRBJ1-6; 8 bases are a match to TRBD1. After removal of 3 bases from V and 6 bases from J, the junction contained 2 bases not matched to a gene. From germline, CDR1 is SGHRS and CDR2 YFSETQ. This CDR3 has 14 residues. The CDR3 here is CASSSDRVNSPLHF. The CDR3 DNA sequence: TGCGCCAGCAGCTCGGACAGGGTTAATTCACCCCTCCACTTT.

This clonotype was counted at least ten times. This sequence joins TRBV20-1 and TRBJ1-6; a possible D gene is TRBD1 (5 bases). Germline V gives CDR1 DFQATT, CDR2 SNEGSKA (reference sequence). The CDR3 is 14 amino acids. Trimming left V 3 bases short and J 5 bases short, with 11 bases between. The CDR3 is CSARVGHNNSPLHF. The CDR3 region has the DNA TGCAGTGCTAGGGTTGGACACAATAATTCACCCCTCCACTTT.

Many counts were recorded for this clonotype. This sequence joins TRBV5-1 and TRBJ2-3; 7 nucleotides align to TRBD2. CDR3 length: 14 amino acids. CDR1 is SGHRS and CDR2 is YFSETQ in the germline V gene. V was clipped by 4 bases and J by 3 bases; unmatched bases: 5. The CDR3 protein is CASSGGLRTDTQYF. The CDR3 DNA follows: TGCGCCAGCAGCGGGGGACTACGTACAGATACGCAGTATTTT.

This clonotype was recorded many times. The rearrangement uses TRBV12-3 or TRBV12-4 and TRBJ1-6; D call uncertain. The CDR3 length is 15 residues. Deletions cut 9 bases from V and 2 bases from J, with 14 bases between. The CDR3 DNA is TGTGCCAGTAGTAACCGGGCCACCTATAATTCACCCCTCCACTTT. Translation gives CASSNRATYNSPLHF.

This clonotype was found many times. The CDR3 DNA follows: TGTGCCAGCACCGCCTTAGTTGGGGCGGGGATCACAGATACGCAGTATTTT. It codes for CASTALVGAGITDTQYF. This chain links TRBV2 with TRBJ2-3, with D possibly TRBD2 on 6 matching bases. This CDR3 has 17 amino acids. Per germline, CDR1 SNHLY and CDR2 FYNNEI. The V end lost 7 bases, the J end lost 2 bases, and 22 bases lay between the germline ends.

This clonotype has at least ten counts. The rearrangement links TRBV5-1 to TRBJ2-3, with TRBD1 matching over 8 bases. This CDR3 region has 17 residues. From germline, CDR1 is SGHRS and CDR2 YFSETQ. After removal of 0 bases from V and 0 bases from J, the junction contained 6 bases not matched to a gene. The CDR3 spells CASSLDQQGVSTDTQYF. The CDR3 DNA sequence: TGCGCCAGCAGCTTGGACCAACAGGGGGTCAGCACAGATACGCAGTATTTT.

This clonotype showed up many times. The chain employs TRBV12-3 or TRBV12-4 and TRBJ1-2, with TRBD1 as a possible D gene (5 bases). V was cut by 5 bases and J by 8 bases, with 12 bases left in between. This CDR3 comprises 12 residues. CDR3 in DNA: TGTGCCAGCAGTCCTGGCGGGGGAGGCTACACCTTC. Protein sequence: CASSPGGGGYTF.

This clonotype showed up many times. This rearrangement joins TRBV12-3 or TRBV12-4 to TRBJ1-1; the D is unclear. The CDR3 runs to 13 residues. Deletions cut 4 bases from V and 1 base from J, with 7 bases between. The CDR3 here is CASSYQSNTEAFF. The DNA for the CDR3 is TGTGCCAGCAGTTATCAGTCGAACACTGAAGCTTTCTTT.

The rearrangement uses TRBV25-1 and TRBJ1-1, with no clear D. Germline loops: CDR1 MGHDK, CDR2 SYGVNS. The germline V and J ends were trimmed by 6 bases and 1 base, with 18 bases remaining between them. There are 16 residues in the CDR3. CDR3 amino acids: CASRRADALGNTEAFF. The CDR3 region has the DNA TGTGCCAGCAGAAGGGCTGACGCCCTAGGGAACACTGAAGCTTTCTTT.

This clonotype was recorded many times. The chain links TRBV11-2 to TRBJ1-2; 7 bases are shared with TRBD1. The CDR3 sequence is 14 residues long. The trim removed 3 bases at V and 8 bases at J, leaving 9 bases unmatched. Germline CDR1 is SGHAT and CDR2 is FQNNGV. The CDR3 DNA reads as TGTGCCAGCAGCTTGGACAGACAGGGTGGAGGCTACACCTTC. Protein sequence: CASSLDRQGGGYTF.

The chain combines TRBV5-1 with TRBJ1-2; weak D call: TRBD1 (5 bases). V shed 9 bases and J shed 0 bases, with 15 bases lying between them. This CDR3 has 14 amino acids. Germline values: CDR1 SGHRS, CDR2 YFSETQ. CDR3 bases: TGCGCCACCTCCCAGGGCCCTACTAACTATGGCTACACCTTC. The encoded protein is CATSQGPTNYGYTF.

This clonotype was recorded at least ten times. The rearrangement links TRBV29-1 to TRBJ2-2, with D possibly TRBD2 on 6 matching bases. The germline V gene has CDR1 SQVTM and CDR2 ANQGSEA. Trimming removed 5 bases from V and 4 bases from J, with 14 bases in between. This CDR3 has 14 amino acids. Written as DNA, the CDR3 is TGCAGCGTTCGGGCGGGGCCTCCCACCGGGGAGCTGTTTTTT. This encodes CSVRAGPPTGELFF.

This clonotype was recorded at least ten times. The CDR3 coding sequence is TGTGCCAGCAGCCAACAGGGTACGGGAGGCACAGATACGCAGTATTTT. This gives the protein CASSQQGTGGTDTQYF. V gene TRBV4-2 combines with J gene TRBJ2-3; maybe TRBD2 (6 bases). The CDR3 has 16 residues. The germline gives CDR1 LGHNA, CDR2 YNFKEQ. Trimming pared 2 bases from V and 1 base from J, leaving 13 bases between.

This clonotype showed up many times. J is TRBJ2-7 and V is TRBV5-1; no clear D. The V end was cut by 5 bases, the J end by 7 bases, with 10 bases between. The CDR3 sequence is 11 residues long. CDR1 and CDR2 (germline): SGHRS, YFSETQ. CDR3 coding DNA: TGCGCCAGCAGACAAAACACGGAGCAGTACTTC. Encoded protein: CASRQNTEQYF.

Ten or more counts support this clonotype. The CDR3 is CASSESWGAEAFF. The CDR3 nucleotides are TGTGCCAGCAGTGAATCGTGGGGCGCTGAAGCTTTCTTT. This sequence joins TRBV25-1 and TRBJ1-1; TRBD1 might be the D (5 bases). The CDR3 covers 13 residues. In germline, CDR1 is MGHDK, CDR2 SYGVNS. The V end was cut by 1 base, the J end by 6 bases, with 9 bases between.

This clonotype was found many times. The chain links TRBV5-1 to TRBJ1-1; TRBD1 might be the D (5 bases). CDR1 is SGHRS, CDR2 YFSETQ, per germline. The V end was cut by 0 bases, the J end by 5 bases, with 14 bases between. The length of the CDR3 is 15 residues. The CDR3 is CASSLEGQGATEAFF. The CDR3 coding sequence is TGCGCCAGCAGCTTGGAGGGTCAGGGAGCTACTGAAGCTTTCTTT.

There are many counts of this clonotype. The V and J genes are TRBV5-1 and TRBJ1-1; D is uncertain. The CDR3 sequence is 14 residues long. Germline assignment: CDR1 SGHRS and CDR2 YFSETQ. Trimming stripped 4 bases from V and 4 bases from J, with 14 bases between. Written as DNA, the CDR3 is TGCGCCAGCAGCAGTATTCCGGACGGCACTGAAGCTTTCTTT. This sequence encodes CASSSIPDGTEAFF.

This clonotype showed up many times. This chain joins TRBV5-1 and TRBJ2-5, with 11 bases matching TRBD2. There are 16 residues in the CDR3. In germline, CDR1 is SGHRS, CDR2 YFSETQ. The V gene end was trimmed by 4 bases and the J gene end by 1 base; junction bases not matched to a gene: 6. CDR3 region: CASSLPSGGPQETQYF. The DNA of the CDR3 is TGCGCCAGCAGCCTGCCTAGCGGGGGGCCCCAAGAGACCCAGTACTTC.